The source of this TCR beta chain is a study of cytomegalovirus exposure and HLA in healthy donors. Findings and limits, study-wide: Overall, about 160 TCR beta chains were annotated as cytomegalovirus-associated.

Remarks on this clone: Its cognate antigen is unknown.

PCR was performed using 60 Vbeta and 13 Jbeta primers. TCRdb's table, derived via immunoSEQ multiplex PCR, lists solely in-frame clones and lacks some. This sample has some 70,000 clones; around 76% occur once, and the top ten carry more than 2.5%. Germline V lookup: CDR1 SGHTA, CDR2 FQGNSA. The germline V and J ends were trimmed by 0 bases and 4 bases, with 9 bases remaining between them. The CDR3 is 14 residues long. Sequenced input: PBMCs. The receptor's source is a man aged 18 to 35 in good health and CMV-seronegative. V is TRBV7-2 and J is TRBJ1-1; D is uncertain. CDR3 region: CASSLARGSTEAFF. DNA for the CDR3: TGTGCCAGCAGCTTAGCTCGCGGGAGCACTGAAGCTTTCTTT.